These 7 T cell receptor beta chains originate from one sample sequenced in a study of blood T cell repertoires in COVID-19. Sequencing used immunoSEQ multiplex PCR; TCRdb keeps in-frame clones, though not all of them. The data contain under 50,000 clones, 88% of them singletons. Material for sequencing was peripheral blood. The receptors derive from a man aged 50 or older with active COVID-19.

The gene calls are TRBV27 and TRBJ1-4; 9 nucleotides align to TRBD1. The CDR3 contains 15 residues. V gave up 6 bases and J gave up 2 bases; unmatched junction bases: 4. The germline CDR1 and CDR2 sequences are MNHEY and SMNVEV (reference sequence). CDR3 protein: CASRLQGATNEKLFF. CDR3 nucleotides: TGTGCCAGCAGACTACAGGGGGCCACTAATGAAAAACTGTTTTTT.

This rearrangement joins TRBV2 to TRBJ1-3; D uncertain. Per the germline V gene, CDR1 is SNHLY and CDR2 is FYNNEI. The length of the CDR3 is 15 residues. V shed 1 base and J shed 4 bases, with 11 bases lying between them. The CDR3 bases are TGTGCCAGCAGTGAAGTAGGCTCCGGGGGAAACACCATATATTTT. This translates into CASSEVGSGGNTIYF.

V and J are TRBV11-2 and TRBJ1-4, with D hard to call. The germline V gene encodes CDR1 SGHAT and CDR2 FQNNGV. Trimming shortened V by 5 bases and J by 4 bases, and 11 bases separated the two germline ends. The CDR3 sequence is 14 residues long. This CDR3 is CASSDRRRNEKLFF. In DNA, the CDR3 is TGTGCCAGCAGCGACCGGCGGCGTAATGAAAAACTGTTTTTT.

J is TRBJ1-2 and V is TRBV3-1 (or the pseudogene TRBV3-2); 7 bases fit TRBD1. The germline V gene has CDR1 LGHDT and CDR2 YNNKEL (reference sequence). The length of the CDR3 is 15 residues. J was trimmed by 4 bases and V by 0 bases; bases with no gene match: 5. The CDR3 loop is CASSQEAGQVYGYTF. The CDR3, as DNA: TGTGCCAGCAGCCAAGAAGCCGGACAGGTCTATGGCTACACCTTC.

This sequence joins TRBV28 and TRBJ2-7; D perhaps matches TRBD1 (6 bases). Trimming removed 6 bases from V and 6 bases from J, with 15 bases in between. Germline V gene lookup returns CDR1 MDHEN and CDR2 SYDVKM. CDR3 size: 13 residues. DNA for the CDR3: TGTGCCAGCAGGGACAGCTCTTCCGGCGAGCAGTACTTC. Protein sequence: CASRDSSSGEQYF.

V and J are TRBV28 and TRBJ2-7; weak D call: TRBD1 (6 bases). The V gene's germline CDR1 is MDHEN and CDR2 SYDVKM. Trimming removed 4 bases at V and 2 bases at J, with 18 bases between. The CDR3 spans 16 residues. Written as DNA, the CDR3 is TGTGCCAGCAGTTCCCTGGGGGCCCCACAGGCCTACGAGCAGTACTTC. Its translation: CASSSLGAPQAYEQYF. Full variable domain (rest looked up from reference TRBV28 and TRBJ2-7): DVKVTQSSRYLVKRTGEKVFLECVQDMDHENMFWYRQDPGLGLRLIYFSYDVKMKEKGDIPEGYSVSREKKERFSLILESASTNQTSMYLCASSSLGAPQAYEQYFGPGTRLTVT.

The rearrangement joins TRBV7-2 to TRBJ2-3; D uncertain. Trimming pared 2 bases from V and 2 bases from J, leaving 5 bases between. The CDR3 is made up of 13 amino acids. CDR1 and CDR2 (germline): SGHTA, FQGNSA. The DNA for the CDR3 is TGTGCCAGCAGCTTATATAACACAGATACGCAGTATTTT. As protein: CASSLYNTDTQYF.